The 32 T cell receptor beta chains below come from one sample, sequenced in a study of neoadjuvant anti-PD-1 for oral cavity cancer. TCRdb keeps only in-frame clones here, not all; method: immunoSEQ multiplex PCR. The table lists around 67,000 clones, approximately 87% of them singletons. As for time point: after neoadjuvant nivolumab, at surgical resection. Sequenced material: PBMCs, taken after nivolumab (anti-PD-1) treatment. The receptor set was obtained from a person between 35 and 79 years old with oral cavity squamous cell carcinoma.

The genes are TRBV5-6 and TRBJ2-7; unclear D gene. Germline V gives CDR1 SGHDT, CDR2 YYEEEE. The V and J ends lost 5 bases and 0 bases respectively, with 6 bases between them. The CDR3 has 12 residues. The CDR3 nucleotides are TGTGCCAGCAGTATGGGCTCCTACGAGCAGTACTTC. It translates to CASSMGSYEQYF.

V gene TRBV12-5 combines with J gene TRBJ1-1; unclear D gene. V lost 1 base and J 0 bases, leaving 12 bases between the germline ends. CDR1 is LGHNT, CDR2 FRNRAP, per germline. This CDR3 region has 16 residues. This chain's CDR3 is CASGLELRTVNTEAFF. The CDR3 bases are TGTGCTAGTGGTTTGGAGTTGAGGACGGTGAACACTGAAGCTTTCTTT.

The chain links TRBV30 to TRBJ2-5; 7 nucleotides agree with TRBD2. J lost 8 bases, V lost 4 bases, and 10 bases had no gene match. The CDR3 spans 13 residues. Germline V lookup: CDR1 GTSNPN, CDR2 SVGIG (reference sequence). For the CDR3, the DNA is TGTGCCTGGAACAGACTAGCCAGAGGCACCCAGTACTTC. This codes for CAWNRLARGTQYF.

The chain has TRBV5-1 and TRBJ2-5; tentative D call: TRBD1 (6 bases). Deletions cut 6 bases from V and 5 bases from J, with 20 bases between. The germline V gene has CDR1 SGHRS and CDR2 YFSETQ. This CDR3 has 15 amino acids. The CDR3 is CASTKVPGAGETQYF. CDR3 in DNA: TGCGCCAGCACCAAAGTCCCAGGGGCTGGGGAGACCCAGTACTTC.

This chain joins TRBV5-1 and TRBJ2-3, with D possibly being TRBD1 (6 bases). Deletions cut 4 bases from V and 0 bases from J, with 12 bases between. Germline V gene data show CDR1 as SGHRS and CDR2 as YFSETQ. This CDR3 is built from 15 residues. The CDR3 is CASSPGTKSTDTQYF. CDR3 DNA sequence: TGCGCCAGCAGCCCCGGGACAAAAAGCACAGATACGCAGTATTTT.

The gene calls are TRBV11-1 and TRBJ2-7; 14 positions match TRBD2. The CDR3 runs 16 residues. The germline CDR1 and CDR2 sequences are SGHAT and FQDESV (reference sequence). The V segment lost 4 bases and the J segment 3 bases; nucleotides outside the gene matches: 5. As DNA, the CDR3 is TGTGCCAGCAGCTCAGGGACTAGCGGGAGAATCTACGAGCAGTACTTC. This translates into CASSSGTSGRIYEQYF. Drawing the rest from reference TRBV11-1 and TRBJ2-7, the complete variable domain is EAEVAQSPRYKITEKSQAVAFWCDPISGHATLYWYRQILGQGPELLVQFQDESVVDDSQLPKDRFSAERLKGVDSTLKIQPAELGDSAMYLCASSSGTSGRIYEQYFGPGTRLTVT.

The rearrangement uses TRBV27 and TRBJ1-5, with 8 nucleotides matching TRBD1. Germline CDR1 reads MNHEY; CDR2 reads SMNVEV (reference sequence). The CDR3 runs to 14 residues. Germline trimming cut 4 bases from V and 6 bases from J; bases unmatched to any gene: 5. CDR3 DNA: TGTGCCAGCAGTTCGGACAGGGCAGGTCAGCCCCAGCATTTT. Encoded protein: CASSSDRAGQPQHF.

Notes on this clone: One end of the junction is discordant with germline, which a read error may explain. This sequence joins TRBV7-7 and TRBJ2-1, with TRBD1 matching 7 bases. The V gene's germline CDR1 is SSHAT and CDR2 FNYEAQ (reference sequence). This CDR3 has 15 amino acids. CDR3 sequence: CASSLGGFNNYEQFF. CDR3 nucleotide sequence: TGTGCTAGCAGCTTAGGGGGCTTCAATAATTATGAGCAGTTCTTC.

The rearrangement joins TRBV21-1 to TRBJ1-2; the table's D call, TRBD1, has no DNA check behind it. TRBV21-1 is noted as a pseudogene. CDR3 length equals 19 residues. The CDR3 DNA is TGTGCCAGCAGCAAAGTTTGGACAGGGGCTTATAGGTCTAACTATGGCTACACCTTC. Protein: CASSKVWTGAYRSNYGYTF.

This chain's CDR3 is CASSSTGTGSREQYF. CDR3 in DNA: TGTGCCAGCAGTTCGACCGGGACAGGGTCTCGCGAGCAGTACTTC. The chain joins TRBV27 to TRBJ2-7; 9 bases line up with TRBD1. The CDR3 sequence is 15 residues long. Per the germline V gene, CDR1 is MNHEY and CDR2 is SMNVEV (reference sequence). Trimming at V came to 4 bases and at J to 6 bases, leaving 10 bases not matched to a gene.

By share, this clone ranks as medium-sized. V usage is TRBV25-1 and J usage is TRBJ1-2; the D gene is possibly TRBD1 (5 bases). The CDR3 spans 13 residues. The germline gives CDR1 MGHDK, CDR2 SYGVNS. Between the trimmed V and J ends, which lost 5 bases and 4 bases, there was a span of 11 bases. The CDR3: CASSPQGIYGYTF. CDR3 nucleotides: TGTGCCAGCAGTCCTCAGGGAATCTATGGCTACACCTTC.

Written as DNA, the CDR3 is TGTGCCAGCAGCCTTCAGCAGGGAGAAACCGGGGAGCTGTTTTTT. This codes for CASSLQQGETGELFF. The J gene is TRBJ2-2, the V gene TRBV7-3; the D gene could be TRBD1 or TRBD2 (5 bases each). The V and J ends lost 5 bases and 5 bases respectively, with 15 bases between them. The CDR3 has 15 residues. From germline, CDR1 is SGHTA and CDR2 FQGTGA.

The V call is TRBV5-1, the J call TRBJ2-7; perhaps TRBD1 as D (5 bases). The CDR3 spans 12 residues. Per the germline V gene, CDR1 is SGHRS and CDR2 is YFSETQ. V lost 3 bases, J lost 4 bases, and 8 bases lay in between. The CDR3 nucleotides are TGCGCCAGCAGCTCGACAGAATACGAGCAGTACTTC. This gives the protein CASSSTEYEQYF.

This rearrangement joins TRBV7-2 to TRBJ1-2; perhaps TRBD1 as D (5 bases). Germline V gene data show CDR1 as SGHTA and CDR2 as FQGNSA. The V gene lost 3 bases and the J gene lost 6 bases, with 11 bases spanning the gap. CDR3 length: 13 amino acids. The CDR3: CASSLGRGNGYTF. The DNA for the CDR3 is TGTGCCAGCAGCTTGGGACGGGGGAATGGCTACACCTTC.

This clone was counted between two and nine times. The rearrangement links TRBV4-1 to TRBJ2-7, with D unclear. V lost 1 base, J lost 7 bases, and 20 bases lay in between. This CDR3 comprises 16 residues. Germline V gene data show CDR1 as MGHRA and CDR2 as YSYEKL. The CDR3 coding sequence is TGCGCCAGCAGCCAAGGTGTGCTCCACGTTACTCGGGAGCAGTACTTC. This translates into CASSQGVLHVTREQYF.

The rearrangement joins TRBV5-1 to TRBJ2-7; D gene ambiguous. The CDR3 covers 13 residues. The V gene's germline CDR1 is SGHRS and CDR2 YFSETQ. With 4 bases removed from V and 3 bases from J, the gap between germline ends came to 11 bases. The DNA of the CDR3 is TGCGCCAGCAGCGAACGGCTGGGCTACGAGCAGTACTTC. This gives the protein CASSERLGYEQYF. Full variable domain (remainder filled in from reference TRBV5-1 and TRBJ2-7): KAGVTQTPRYLIKTRGQQVTLSCSPISGHRSVSWYQQTPGQGLQFLFEYFSETQRNKGNFPGRFSGRQFSNSRSEMNVSTLELGDSALYLCASSERLGYEQYFGPGTRLTVT.

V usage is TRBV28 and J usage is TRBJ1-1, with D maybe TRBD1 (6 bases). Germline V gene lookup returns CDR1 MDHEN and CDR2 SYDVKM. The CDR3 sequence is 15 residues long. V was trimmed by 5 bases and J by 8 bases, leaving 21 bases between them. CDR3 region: CASSPWGEGGREAFF. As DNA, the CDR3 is TGTGCCAGCAGTCCCTGGGGAGAGGGGGGCAGGGAAGCTTTCTTT.

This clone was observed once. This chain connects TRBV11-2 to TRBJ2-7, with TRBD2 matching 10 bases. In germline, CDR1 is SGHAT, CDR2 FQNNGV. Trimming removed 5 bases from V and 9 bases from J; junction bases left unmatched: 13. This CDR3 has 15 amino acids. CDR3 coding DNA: TGTGCCAGCAGCCTAGCGACTAGCGGGTGGTCGGGGCAGTACTTC. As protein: CASSLATSGWSGQYF.

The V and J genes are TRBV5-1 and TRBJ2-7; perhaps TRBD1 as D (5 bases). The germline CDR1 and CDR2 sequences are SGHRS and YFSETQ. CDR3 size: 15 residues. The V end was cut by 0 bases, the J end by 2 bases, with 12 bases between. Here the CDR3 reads CASSLEGPLTYEQYF. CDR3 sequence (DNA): TGCGCCAGCAGCTTGGAGGGGCCGCTAACCTACGAGCAGTACTTC.

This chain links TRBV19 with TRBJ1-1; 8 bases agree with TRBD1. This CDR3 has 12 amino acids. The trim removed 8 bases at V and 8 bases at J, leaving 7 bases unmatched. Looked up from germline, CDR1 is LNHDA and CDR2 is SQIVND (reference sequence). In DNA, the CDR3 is TGTGCCAGTGGTAAACAGGGGGGGGAAGCTTTCTTT. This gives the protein CASGKQGGEAFF.

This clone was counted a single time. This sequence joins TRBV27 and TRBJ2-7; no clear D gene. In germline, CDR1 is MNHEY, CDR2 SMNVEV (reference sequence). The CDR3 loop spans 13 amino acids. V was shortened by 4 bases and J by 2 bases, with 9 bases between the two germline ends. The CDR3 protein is CASSSVITYEQYF. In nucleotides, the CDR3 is TGTGCCAGCAGTTCGGTCATAACCTACGAGCAGTACTTC.

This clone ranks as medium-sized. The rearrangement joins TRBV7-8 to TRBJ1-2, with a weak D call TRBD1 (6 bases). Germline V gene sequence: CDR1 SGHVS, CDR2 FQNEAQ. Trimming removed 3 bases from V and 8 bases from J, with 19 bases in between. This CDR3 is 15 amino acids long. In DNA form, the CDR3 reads TGTGCCAGCAGCTTCAGGGCACAGGGAGTGAAGGGCTACACCTTC. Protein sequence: CASSFRAQGVKGYTF.

DNA for the CDR3: TGTGCCAGCAGCGTTGGTAACTCCTACGAGCAGTACTTC. It codes for CASSVGNSYEQYF. J is TRBJ2-7 and V is TRBV9; D ambiguous. V lost 2 bases and J 0 bases, leaving 6 bases between the germline ends. Germline V gene lookup returns CDR1 SGDLS and CDR2 YYNGEE. The CDR3 is 13 amino acids.

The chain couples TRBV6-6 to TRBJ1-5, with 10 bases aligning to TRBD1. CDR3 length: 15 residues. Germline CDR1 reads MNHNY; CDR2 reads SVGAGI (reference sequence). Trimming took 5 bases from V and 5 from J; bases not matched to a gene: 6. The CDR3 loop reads CASSPGQGGDQPQHF. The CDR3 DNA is TGTGCCAGCAGTCCCGGACAGGGGGGAGATCAGCCCCAGCATTTT.

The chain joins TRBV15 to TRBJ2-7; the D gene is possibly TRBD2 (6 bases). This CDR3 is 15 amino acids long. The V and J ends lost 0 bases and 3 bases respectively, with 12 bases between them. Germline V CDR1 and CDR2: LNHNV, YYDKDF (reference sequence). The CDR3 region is CATSRDLGGSYEQYF. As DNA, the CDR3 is TGTGCCACCAGCAGAGATTTAGGAGGGAGCTACGAGCAGTACTTC. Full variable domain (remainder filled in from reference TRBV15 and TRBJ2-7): DAMVIQNPRYQVTQFGKPVTLSCSQTLNHNVMYWYQQKSSQAPKLLFHYYDKDFNNEADTPDNFQSRRPNTSFCFLDIRSPGLGDTAMYLCATSRDLGGSYEQYFGPGTRLTVT.

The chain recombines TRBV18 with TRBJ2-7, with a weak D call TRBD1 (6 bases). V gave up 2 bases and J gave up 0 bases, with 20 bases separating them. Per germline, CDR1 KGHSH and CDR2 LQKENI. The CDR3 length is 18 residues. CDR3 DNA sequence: TGTGCCAGCTCACCATTTTTAAGGACAGCCCGAAGCTCCTACGAGCAGTACTTC. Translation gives CASSPFLRTARSSYEQYF.

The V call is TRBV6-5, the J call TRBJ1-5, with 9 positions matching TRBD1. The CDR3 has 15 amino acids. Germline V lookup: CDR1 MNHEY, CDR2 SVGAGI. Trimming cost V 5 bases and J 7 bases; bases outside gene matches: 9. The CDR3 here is CASSLTGTGIQPQHF. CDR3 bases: TGTGCCAGCAGTCTTACCGGGACAGGGATACAGCCCCAGCATTTT.

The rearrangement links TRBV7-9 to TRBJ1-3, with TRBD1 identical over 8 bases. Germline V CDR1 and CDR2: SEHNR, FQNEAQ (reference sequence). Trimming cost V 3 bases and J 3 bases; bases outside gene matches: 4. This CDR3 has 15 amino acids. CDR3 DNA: TGTGCCAGCAGCTTCCTACAGGGGGGTGGAAACACCATATATTTT. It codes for CASSFLQGGGNTIYF.

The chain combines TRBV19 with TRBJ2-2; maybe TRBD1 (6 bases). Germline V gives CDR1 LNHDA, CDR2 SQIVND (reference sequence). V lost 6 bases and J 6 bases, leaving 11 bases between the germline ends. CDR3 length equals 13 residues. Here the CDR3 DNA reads TGTGCCAGTAGGGGCCAGGGGCCCGGGGAGCTGTTTTTT. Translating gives CASRGQGPGELFF. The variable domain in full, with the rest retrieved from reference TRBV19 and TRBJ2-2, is DGGITQSPKYLFRKEGQNVTLSCEQNLNHDAMYWYRQDPGQGLRLIYYSQIVNDFQKGDIAEGYSVSREKKESFPLTVTSAQKNPTAFYLCASRGQGPGELFFGEGSRLTVL.

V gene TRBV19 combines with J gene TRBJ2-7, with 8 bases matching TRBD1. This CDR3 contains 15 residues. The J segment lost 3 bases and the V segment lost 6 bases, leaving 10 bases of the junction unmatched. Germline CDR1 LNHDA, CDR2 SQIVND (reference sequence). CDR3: CASRRTTGADYEQYF. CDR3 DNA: TGTGCCAGTAGGCGAACGACAGGGGCAGACTACGAGCAGTACTTC.

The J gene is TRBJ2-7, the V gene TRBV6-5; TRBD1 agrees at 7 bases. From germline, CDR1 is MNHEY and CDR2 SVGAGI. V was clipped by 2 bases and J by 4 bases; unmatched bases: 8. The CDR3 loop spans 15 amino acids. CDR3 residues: CASSYRDRFEYEQYF. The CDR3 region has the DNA TGTGCCAGCAGTTACCGGGACAGATTCGAGTACGAGCAGTACTTC.

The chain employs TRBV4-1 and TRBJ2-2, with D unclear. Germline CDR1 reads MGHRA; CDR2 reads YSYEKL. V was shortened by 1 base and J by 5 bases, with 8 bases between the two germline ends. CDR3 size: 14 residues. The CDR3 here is CASSQVLWTGELFF. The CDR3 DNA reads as TGCGCCAGCAGCCAAGTCCTCTGGACCGGGGAGCTGTTTTTT.